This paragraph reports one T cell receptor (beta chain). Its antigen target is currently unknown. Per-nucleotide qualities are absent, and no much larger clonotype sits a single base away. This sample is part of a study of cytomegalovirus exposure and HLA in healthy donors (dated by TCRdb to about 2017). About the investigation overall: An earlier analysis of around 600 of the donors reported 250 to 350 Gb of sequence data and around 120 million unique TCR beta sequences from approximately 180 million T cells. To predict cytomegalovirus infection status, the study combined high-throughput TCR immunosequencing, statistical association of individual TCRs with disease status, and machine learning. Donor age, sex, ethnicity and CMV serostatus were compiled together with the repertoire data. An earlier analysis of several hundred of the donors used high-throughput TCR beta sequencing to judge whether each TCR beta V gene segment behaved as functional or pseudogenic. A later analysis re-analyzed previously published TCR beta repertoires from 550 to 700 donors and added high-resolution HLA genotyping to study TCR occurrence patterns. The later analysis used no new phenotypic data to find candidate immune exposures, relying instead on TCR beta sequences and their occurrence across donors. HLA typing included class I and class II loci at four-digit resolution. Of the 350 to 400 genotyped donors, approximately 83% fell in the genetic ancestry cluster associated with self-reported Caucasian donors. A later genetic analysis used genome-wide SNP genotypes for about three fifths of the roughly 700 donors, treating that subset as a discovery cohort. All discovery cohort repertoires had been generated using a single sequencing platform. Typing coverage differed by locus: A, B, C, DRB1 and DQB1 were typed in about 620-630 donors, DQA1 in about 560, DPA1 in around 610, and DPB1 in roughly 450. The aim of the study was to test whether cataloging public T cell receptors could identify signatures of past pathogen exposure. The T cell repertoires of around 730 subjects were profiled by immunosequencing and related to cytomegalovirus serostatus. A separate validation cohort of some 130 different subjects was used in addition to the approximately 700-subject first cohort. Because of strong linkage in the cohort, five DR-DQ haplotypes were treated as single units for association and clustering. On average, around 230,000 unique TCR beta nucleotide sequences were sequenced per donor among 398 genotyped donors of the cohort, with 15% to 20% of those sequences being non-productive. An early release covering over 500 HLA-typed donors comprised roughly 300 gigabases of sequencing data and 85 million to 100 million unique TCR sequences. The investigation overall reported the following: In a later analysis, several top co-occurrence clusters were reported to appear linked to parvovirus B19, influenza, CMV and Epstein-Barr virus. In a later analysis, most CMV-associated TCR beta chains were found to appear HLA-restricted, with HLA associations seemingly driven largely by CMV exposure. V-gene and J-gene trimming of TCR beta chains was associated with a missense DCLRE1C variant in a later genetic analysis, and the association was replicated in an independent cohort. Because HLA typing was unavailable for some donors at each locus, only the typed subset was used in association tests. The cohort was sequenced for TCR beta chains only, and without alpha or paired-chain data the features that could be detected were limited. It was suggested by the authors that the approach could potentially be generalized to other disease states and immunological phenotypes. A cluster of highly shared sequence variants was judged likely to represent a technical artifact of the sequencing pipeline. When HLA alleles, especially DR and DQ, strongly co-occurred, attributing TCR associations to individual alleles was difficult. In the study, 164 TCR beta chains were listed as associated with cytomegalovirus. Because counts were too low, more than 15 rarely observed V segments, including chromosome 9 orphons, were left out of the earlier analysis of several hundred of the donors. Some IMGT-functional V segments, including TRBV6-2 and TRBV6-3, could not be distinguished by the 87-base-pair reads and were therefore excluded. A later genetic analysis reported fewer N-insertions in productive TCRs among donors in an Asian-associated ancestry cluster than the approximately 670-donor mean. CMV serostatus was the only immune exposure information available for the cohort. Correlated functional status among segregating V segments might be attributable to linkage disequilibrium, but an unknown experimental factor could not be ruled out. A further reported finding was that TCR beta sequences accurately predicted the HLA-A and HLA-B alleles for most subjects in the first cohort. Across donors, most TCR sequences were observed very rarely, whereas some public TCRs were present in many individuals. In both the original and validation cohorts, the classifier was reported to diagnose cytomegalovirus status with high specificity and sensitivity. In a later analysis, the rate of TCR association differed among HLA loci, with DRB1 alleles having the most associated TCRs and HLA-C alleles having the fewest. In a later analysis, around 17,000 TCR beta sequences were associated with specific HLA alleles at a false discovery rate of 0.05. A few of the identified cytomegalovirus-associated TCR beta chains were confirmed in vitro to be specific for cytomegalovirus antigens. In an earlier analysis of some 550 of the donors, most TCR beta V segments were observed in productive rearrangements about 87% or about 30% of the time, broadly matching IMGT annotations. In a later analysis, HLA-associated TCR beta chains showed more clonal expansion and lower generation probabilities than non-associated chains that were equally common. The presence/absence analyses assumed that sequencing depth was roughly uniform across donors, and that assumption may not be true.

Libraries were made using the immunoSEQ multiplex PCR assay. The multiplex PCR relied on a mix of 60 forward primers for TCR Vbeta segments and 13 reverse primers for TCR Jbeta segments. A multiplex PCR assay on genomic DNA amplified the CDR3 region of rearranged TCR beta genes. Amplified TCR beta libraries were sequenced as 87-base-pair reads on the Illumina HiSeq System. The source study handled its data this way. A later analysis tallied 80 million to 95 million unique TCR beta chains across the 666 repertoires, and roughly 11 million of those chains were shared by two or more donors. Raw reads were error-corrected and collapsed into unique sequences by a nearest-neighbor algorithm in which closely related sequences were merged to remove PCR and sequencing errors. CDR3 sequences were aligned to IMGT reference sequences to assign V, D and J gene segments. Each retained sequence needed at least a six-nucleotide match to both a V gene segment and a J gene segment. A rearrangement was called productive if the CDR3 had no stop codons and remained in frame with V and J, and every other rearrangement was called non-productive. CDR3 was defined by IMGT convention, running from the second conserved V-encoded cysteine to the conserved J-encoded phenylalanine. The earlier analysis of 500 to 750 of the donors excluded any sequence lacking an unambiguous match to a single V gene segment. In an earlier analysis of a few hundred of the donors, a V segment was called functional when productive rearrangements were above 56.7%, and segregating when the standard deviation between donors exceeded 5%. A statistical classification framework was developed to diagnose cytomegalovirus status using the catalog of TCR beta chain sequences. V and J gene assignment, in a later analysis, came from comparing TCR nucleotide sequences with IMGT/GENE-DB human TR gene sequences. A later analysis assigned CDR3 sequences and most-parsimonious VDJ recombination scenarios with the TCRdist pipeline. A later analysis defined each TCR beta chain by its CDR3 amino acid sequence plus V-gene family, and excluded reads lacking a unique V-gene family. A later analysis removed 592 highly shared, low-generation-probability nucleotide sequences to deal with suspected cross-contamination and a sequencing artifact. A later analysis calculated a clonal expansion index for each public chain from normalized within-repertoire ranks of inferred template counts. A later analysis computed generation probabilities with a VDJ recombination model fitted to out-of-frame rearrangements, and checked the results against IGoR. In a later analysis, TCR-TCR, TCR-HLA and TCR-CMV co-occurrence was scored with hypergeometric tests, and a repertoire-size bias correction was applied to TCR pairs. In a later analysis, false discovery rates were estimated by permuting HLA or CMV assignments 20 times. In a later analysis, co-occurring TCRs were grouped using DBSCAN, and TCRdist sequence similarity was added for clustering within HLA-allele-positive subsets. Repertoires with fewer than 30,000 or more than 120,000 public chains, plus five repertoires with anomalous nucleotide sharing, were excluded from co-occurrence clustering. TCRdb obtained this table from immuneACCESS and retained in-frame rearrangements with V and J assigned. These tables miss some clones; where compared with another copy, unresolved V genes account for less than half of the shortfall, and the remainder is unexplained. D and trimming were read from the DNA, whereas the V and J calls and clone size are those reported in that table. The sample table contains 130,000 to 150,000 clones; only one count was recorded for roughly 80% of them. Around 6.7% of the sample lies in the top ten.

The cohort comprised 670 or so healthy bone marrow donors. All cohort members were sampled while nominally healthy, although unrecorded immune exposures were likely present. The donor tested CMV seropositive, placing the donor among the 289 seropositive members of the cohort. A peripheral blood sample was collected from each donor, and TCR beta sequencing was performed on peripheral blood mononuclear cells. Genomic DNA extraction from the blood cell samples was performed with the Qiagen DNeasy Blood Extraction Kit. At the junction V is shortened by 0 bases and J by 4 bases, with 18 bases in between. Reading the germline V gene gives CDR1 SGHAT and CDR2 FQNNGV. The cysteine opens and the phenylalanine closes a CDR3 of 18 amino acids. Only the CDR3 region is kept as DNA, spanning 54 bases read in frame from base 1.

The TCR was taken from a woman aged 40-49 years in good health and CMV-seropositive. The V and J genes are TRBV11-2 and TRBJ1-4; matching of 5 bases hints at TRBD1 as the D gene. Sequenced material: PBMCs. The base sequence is TGTGCCAGCAGCTTAGATGGCTCGCAGGGTCGGAATAATGAAAAACTGTTTTTT. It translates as CASSLDGSQGRNNEKLFF.